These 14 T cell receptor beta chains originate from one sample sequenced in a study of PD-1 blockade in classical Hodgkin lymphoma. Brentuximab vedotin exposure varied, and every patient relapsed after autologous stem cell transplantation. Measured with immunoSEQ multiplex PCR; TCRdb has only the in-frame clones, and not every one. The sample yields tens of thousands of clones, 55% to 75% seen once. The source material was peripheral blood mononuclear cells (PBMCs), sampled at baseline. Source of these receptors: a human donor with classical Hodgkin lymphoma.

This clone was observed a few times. CDR3 DNA: TGTGCCAGCCGGGACAGGGTTTTCTCAGGCACCGGGGAGCTGTTTTTT. As protein: CASRDRVFSGTGELFF. The chain joins TRBV27 to TRBJ2-2, with TRBD1 matching over 9 bases. Germline-derived CDR1 and CDR2 are MNHEY and SMNVEV (reference sequence). The length of the CDR3 is 16 residues. V lost 8 bases, J lost 4 bases, and 11 bases stayed unmatched.

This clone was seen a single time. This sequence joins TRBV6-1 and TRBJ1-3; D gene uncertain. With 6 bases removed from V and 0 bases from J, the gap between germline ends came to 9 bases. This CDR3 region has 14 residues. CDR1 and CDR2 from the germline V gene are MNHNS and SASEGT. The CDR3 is CASRDIYSGNTIYF. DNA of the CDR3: TGTGCCAGCAGGGATATCTACTCTGGAAACACCATATATTTT.

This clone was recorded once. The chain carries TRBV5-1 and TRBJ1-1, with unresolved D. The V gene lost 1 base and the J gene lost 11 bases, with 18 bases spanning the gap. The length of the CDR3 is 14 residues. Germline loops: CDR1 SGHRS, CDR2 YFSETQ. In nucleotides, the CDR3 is TGCGCCAGCAGCTTGTACGGGGATGGATCTGGGGCTTTCTTT. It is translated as CASSLYGDGSGAFF. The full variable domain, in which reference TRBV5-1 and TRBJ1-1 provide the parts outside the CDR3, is KAGVTQTPRYLIKTRGQQVTLSCSPISGHRSVSWYQQTPGQGLQFLFEYFSETQRNKGNFPGRFSGRQFSNSRSEMNVSTLELGDSALYLCASSLYGDGSGAFFGQGTRLTVV.

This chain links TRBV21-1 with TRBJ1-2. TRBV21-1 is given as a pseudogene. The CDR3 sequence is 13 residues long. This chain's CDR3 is CASNKQRRYGYTF. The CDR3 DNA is TGTGCCAGCAATAAACAGCGGAGGTATGGCTACACCTTC.

The CDR3, as DNA: TGCGCCAGCAGCCAAGAGCTTCCGGGACAGGGGGGGGCCAATGAGCAGTTCTTC. Translating gives CASSQELPGQGGANEQFF. The V call is TRBV4-3, the J call TRBJ2-1, with TRBD1 matching over 11 bases. The trim removed 0 bases at V and 6 bases at J, leaving 10 bases unmatched. CDR1 is LGHNA, CDR2 YSLEER, per germline. The CDR3 contains 18 residues.

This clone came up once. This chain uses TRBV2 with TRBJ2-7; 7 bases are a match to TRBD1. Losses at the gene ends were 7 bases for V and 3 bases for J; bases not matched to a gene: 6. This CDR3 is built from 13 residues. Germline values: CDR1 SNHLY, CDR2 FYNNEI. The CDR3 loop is CASKGTEFYEQYF. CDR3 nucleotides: TGTGCCAGCAAGGGGACAGAGTTCTACGAGCAGTACTTC.

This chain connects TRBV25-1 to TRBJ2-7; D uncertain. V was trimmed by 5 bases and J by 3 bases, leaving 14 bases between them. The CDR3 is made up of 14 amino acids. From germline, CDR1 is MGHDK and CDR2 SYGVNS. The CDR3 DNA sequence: TGTGCCAGCAGTCAATCATATGGGTTCTACGAGCAGTACTTC. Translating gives CASSQSYGFYEQYF.

Written as DNA, the CDR3 is TGTGCCAGCTCATCTCGTTCGGAGACCCAGTACTTC. This encodes CASSSRSETQYF. The chain carries TRBV18 and TRBJ2-5; D is unresolved. Trimming cost V 5 bases and J 5 bases, with 9 bases left between them. Germline values: CDR1 KGHSH, CDR2 LQKENI. The CDR3 is 12 residues long.

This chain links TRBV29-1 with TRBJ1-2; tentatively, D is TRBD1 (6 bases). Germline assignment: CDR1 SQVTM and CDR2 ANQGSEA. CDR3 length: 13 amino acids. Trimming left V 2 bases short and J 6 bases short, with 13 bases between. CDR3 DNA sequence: TGCAGCGTTGAATCGCGGGGGCGGGATGGCTACACCTTC. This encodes CSVESRGRDGYTF.

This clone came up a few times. The CDR3 sequence is CASSPDLWANTGELFF. The CDR3 DNA reads TGTGCCAGCTCACCAGACTTGTGGGCGAACACCGGGGAGCTGTTTTTT. The chain has TRBV18 and TRBJ2-2; D is unclear. The CDR3 loop spans 16 amino acids. Trimming cost V 2 bases and J 0 bases, with 10 bases left between them. Germline CDR1 and CDR2: KGHSH and LQKENI.

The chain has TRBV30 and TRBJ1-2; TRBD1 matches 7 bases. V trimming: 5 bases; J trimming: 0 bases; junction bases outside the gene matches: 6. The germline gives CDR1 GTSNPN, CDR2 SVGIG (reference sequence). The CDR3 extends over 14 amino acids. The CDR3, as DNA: TGTGCCTGGGGGGGACAGACGACTAACTATGGCTACACCTTC. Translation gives CAWGGQTTNYGYTF. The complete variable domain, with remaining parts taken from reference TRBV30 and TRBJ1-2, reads SQTIHQWPATLVQPVGSPLSLECTVEGTSNPNLYWYRQAAGRGLQLLFYSVGIGQISSEVPQNLSASRPQDRQFILSSKKLLLSDSGFYLCAWGGQTTNYGYTFGSGTRLTVV.

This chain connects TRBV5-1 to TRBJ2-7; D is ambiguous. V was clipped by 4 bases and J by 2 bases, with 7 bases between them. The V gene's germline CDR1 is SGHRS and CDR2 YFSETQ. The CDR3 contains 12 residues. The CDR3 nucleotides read TGCGCCAGCAGCGGAAGCACCTACGAGCAGTACTTC. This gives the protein CASSGSTYEQYF.

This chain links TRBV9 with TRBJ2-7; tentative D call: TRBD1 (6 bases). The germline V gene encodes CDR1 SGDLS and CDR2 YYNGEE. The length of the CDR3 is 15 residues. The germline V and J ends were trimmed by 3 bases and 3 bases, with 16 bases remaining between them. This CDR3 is CASSGGQGYYYEQYF. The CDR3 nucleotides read TGTGCCAGCAGCGGGGGGCAGGGATACTACTACGAGCAGTACTTC.

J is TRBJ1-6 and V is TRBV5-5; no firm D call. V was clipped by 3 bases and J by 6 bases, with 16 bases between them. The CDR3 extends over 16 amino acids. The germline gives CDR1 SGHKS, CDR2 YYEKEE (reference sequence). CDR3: CASSWAGRAGNSPLHF. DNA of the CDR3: TGTGCCAGCAGCTGGGCAGGAAGGGCTGGTAATTCACCCCTCCACTTT.